These T cell receptor beta chains were read from a single sample in a study of cytomegalovirus exposure and HLA in healthy donors. The method was immunoSEQ multiplex PCR; TCRdb's version includes in-frame clones alone and lacks a portion of them. The sample has 150,000 or so clones, approximately 80% seen once. Input material: PBMCs. The receptors shown here come from a man under 40 in good health and CMV-seropositive. CDR3s include the opening cysteine and the closing phenylalanine or tryptophan. D genes are given only for firm matches. Only some rows state a clone size, as once, few, many or a class for expanded clones.

J gene | V gene | clone size | D gene | CDR3 DNA | CDR3 protein
TRBJ2-1 | TRBV5-4 | - | TRBD2 | TGTGCCAGCAGACCGTCTGAAGCGGGAGATTACTACAATGAGCAGTTCTTC | CASRPSEAGDYYNEQFF
TRBJ2-2 | TRBV19 | few | - | TGTGCCAGTAGTATAGGGGGGGCCGGGGAGCTGTTTTTT | CASSIGGAGELFF
TRBJ1-1 | TRBV5-8 | - | - | TGTGCCAGCAGCCACCTACAGGGTTGGAACACTGAAGCTTTCTTT | CASSHLQGWNTEAFF
TRBJ2-5 | TRBV2 | - | TRBD2 | TGTGCCAGCACCGAGGGTGTAGCGGGAGGGGGTGAGACCCAGTACTTC | CASTEGVAGGGETQYF
TRBJ1-1 | TRBV28 | - | TRBD1 | TGTGCCAGCAGTTCAATAGGACAGGGGACCACTGAAGCTTTCTTT | CASSSIGQGTTEAFF
TRBJ2-2 | TRBV9 | - | - | TGTGCCAGCAGCTCACTGGCGGGGGCGAATCCCGGGGAGCTGTTTTTT | CASSSLAGANPGELFF
TRBJ1-1 | TRBV5-4 | - | TRBD1 | TGTGCCAGCAGAACGACAGGGTACGACCCTGAAGCTTTCTTT | CASRTTGYDPEAFF
TRBJ1-4 | TRBV27 | - | - | TGTGCCAGCAGTTCCGAGGGATGGATCAATGAAAAACTGTTTTTT | CASSSEGWINEKLFF
TRBJ2-3 | TRBV7-9 | - | - | TGTGCCAGCAGCTACGGTCCATCAGATACGCAGTATTTT | CASSYGPSDTQYF
TRBJ2-7 | TRBV7-2 | - | - | TGTGCCAGCAGCTTCTGGCGGGCCTACGAGCAGTACTTC | CASSFWRAYEQYF
TRBJ2-2 | TRBV28 | few | TRBD2 | TGTGCCAGCAGAGGGACTAGCGGGGCGCTCGGGGAGCTGTTTTTT | CASRGTSGALGELFF
TRBJ2-5 | TRBV9 | - | TRBD1 | TGTGCCAGCAGCGTAGGTATTAAGGGGGCGAGGGAGACCCAGTACTTC | CASSVGIKGARETQYF
TRBJ1-3 | TRBV11-2 | - | - | TGTGCCAGCAGCTTAAGGGGCTACGGCACCATATATTTT | CASSLRGYGTIYF
TRBJ2-7 | TRBV11-2 | - | - | TGTGCCAGCAGATGCTCGGAGGTGGGGTCCTCCTACGAGCAGTACTTC | CASRCSEVGSSYEQYF
TRBJ2-1 | TRBV2 | - | TRBD2 | TGTGCCAGCAGACTTACTAGCGGGACCTACAATGAGCAGTTCTTC | CASRLTSGTYNEQFF
TRBJ2-3 | TRBV28 | - | TRBD2 | TGTGCCAGCAGTTTAGGGGCGGGAGGCACAGATACGCAGTATTTT | CASSLGAGGTDTQYF
TRBJ2-3 | TRBV7-3 | - | TRBD2 | TGTGCCAGCAGCTGGACTAGCGGGGGGGAAGGGAGCACGCAGTATTTT | CASSWTSGGEGSTQYF
TRBJ2-4 | TRBV5-6 | - | - | TGTGCCAGCAGCTCGAGTGGTAAAACCAAAAACATTCAGTACTTC | CASSSSGKTKNIQYF
TRBJ1-3 | TRBV28 | - | - | TGTGCCAGCAGTTTTAGTGCCGGCGGGAACTCTGGAAACACCATATATTTT | CASSFSAGGNSGNTIYF
TRBJ2-1 | TRBV19 | - | TRBD1 | TGTGCCAGTAGTCCGGAGACAGGGTGGGGTGAGCAGTTCTTC | CASSPETGWGEQFF
TRBJ1-2 | TRBV5-1 | few | TRBD1 | TGCGCCAGCAGCCTTACAGGGGCGGATGGCTACACCTTC | CASSLTGADGYTF
TRBJ2-7 | TRBV2 | - | - | TGTGCCAGCAGAGATCAGGGGACGTCCTACGAGCAGTACTTC | CASRDQGTSYEQYF
TRBJ1-5 | TRBV19 | - | TRBD1 | TGTGCCAGTAGTTTGGGCTCGGCCCCAGGGGGCACTCAGCCCCAGCATTTT | CASSLGSAPGGTQPQHF
TRBJ1-1 | TRBV5-5 | - | - | TGTGCCAGCAGCTTGGCCGGGAAGTTCTCAGCTTTCTTT | CASSLAGKFSAFF
TRBJ2-5 | TRBV28 | - | TRBD1 | TGTGCCAGCAGTCCTCCGACAGGGGGGGGAGAGACCCAGTACTTC | CASSPPTGGGETQYF
TRBJ2-5 | TRBV5-6 | - | TRBD1 | TGTGCCAGCAGCTTGACGACAGGGTTGAGAGAGACCCAGTACTTC | CASSLTTGLRETQYF
TRBJ1-2 | TRBV6-5 | once | TRBD1 | TGTGCCAGCAGTTACTCCCCGGGACAGAACTATGGCTACACCTTC | CASSYSPGQNYGYTF